A selection of T cell receptor beta chains follows, all from one sample in a study of metastatic and nonmetastatic thyroid tumors. TCRdb re-called clones from the PCR reads using MiXCR. The profile shows some 25,000 clones, about 15% of them singletons. The sequencing input was blood. Receptors were obtained from a female donor with papillary thyroid cancer or a benign thyroid nodule (not recorded which). Some clones in this sample may be carry-over from other donors' samples. The CDR3 runs from the conserved cysteine through the conserved F or W. Each record gives: J gene, clone size, V gene, CDR3 length, D gene, CDR3 protein, CDR3 DNA. A D gene is named only where the DNA matches it firmly. Expanded clones are given a class, and other clones once, few, many or no size at all.

TRBJ2-5 many TRBV28 15 - CASTRGSGVGETQYF TGTGCCAGCACCCGGGGGTCGGGGGTTGGAGAGACCCAGTACTTC
TRBJ2-1 - TRBV4-1 16 TRBD1 CASSQAPGQGINEQFF TGCGCCAGCAGCCAAGCACCGGGACAGGGTATCAATGAGCAGTTCTTC
TRBJ1-1 once TRBV5-8 14 - CASSLGDMDTEAFF TGTGCCAGCAGCTTGGGGGACATGGACACTGAAGCTTTCTTT
TRBJ2-2 few TRBV6-1 15 - CASSEGQVVTGELFF TGTGCCAGCAGTGAAGGGCAGGTAGTCACCGGGGAGCTGTTTTTT
TRBJ1-2 medium-sized TRBV29-1 11 TRBD1 CSAGGDYGYTF TGCAGCGCAGGGGGCGACTATGGCTACACCTTC
TRBJ1-5 many TRBV30 16 - CAWSRGRSGGNQPQHF TGTGCCTGGAGCCGGGGACGTTCAGGCGGCAATCAGCCCCAGCATTTT
TRBJ2-3 - TRBV6-8 16 TRBD2 CAISSPGLAGADTQYF TGTGCCATCAGCTCCCCGGGACTAGCGGGAGCAGATACGCAGTATTTT
TRBJ2-6 many TRBV9 14 - CASSPAAGANVLTF TGTGCCAGCAGCCCAGCAGCTGGGGCCAACGTCCTGACTTTC
TRBJ2-7 - TRBV20-1 15 - CSATIPGLDWYEQYF TGCAGTGCTACCATACCGGGCCTTGATTGGTACGAGCAGTACTTC
TRBJ2-7 few TRBV24-1 14 - CATSDPNRGYEQYF TGTGCCACCAGTGATCCAAACCGGGGATACGAGCAGTACTTC
TRBJ2-6 many TRBV6-1 15 - CASRTSRGGANVLTF TGTGCCAGCAGGACCTCCCGGGGGGGGGCCAACGTCCTGACTTTC
TRBJ2-5 many TRBV10-1 13 - CASSRGLGETQYF TGCGCCAGCAGTAGAGGGTTAGGGGAGACCCAGTACTTC
TRBJ2-7 - TRBV11-2 16 TRBD2 CASSKRGASSGYEQYF TGTGCCAGCAGCAAGCGGGGGGCCAGTAGTGGCTACGAGCAGTACTTC
TRBJ2-1 many TRBV4-1 14 - CASSQRNPNNEQFF TGCGCCAGCAGCCAAAGAAACCCCAACAATGAGCAGTTCTTC
TRBJ2-7 many TRBV5-1 15 TRBD1 CASSSDRGRQNEQYF TGCGCCAGCAGCTCGGACAGGGGGAGACAGAACGAGCAGTACTTC
TRBJ2-5 few TRBV19 15 TRBD2 CASTIPIGRGETQYF TGTGCCAGTACTATACCAATTGGGAGGGGAGAGACCCAGTACTTC
TRBJ1-2 many TRBV7-9 12 - CASSPSSWGYTF TGTGCCAGCAGTCCCAGCTCCTGGGGCTACACCTTC
TRBJ1-1 many TRBV20-1 15 TRBD1 CSARITGTGRTEAFF TGCAGTGCTAGGATTACCGGGACAGGGCGCACTGAAGCTTTCTTT
TRBJ2-1 many TRBV19 14 - CASKPGASYNEQFF TGTGCCAGTAAACCGGGAGCGTCCTACAATGAGCAGTTCTTC
TRBJ2-3 many TRBV28 15 TRBD2 CASNPLSGRRHTQYF TGTGCCAGCAATCCTCTAAGCGGGAGACGTCATACGCAGTATTTT
TRBJ2-3 few TRBV6-1 12 - CACVCRSDTQYF TGTGCCTGTGTATGCCGTTCAGATACGCAGTATTTT
TRBJ1-2 many TRBV20-1 14 - CSALEDTGDYGYTF TGCAGTGCCCTTGAGGACACGGGGGACTATGGCTACACCTTC
TRBJ1-5 - TRBV7-8 18 TRBD1 CASSLGHLIQGGNQPQHF TGTGCCAGCAGCTTAGGGCACCTCATACAGGGGGGTAATCAGCCCCAGCATTTT
TRBJ2-3 few TRBV19 13 - CASSIGSTDTQYF TGTGCCAGTAGTATAGGAAGCACAGATACGCAGTATTTT
TRBJ1-1 many TRBV12-3/TRBV12-4 13 - CASSLVDPREAFF TGTGCCAGCAGTTTGGTGGATCCCCGCGAAGCTTTCTTT
TRBJ2-5 few TRBV28 13 TRBD2 CASSFGGGETQYF TGTGCCAGCAGTTTCGGGGGGGGCGAGACCCAGTACTTC
TRBJ1-6 many TRBV9 17 - CASSVDEGMYLNSPLHF TGTGCCAGCAGCGTAGATGAGGGGATGTATCTGAATTCACCCCTCCACTTT
TRBJ2-1 many TRBV15 15 - CATSRDVVSYNEQFF TGTGCCACCAGCAGAGACGTCGTCTCCTACAATGAGCAGTTCTTC
TRBJ2-7 many TRBV19 16 - CASSRHRDSLSYEQYF TGTGCCAGTAGCCGTCACCGGGACTCCTTATCCTACGAGCAGTACTTC
TRBJ2-7 many TRBV14 15 - CASSPIGGSGYEQYF TGTGCCAGCAGCCCTATCGGCGGGTCAGGTTACGAGCAGTACTTC
TRBJ1-6 - TRBV20-1 16 TRBD1 CSARPRGQGGNSPLHF TGCAGTGCTAGACCACGGGGACAGGGGGGGAATTCACCCCTCCACTTT
TRBJ2-1 many TRBV7-7 15 TRBD2 CASSPTSGRAGEQFF TGTGCTAGCAGCCCGACTAGCGGGAGGGCCGGTGAGCAGTTCTTC
TRBJ1-2 few TRBV6-5 14 TRBD1 CASSYEGQSVGYTF TGTGCCAGCAGTTACGAGGGACAGTCTGTTGGCTACACCTTC
TRBJ2-7 many TRBV11-2 15 TRBD2 CASSFRRGEAYEQYF TGTGCCAGCAGCTTCCGGCGGGGGGAGGCCTACGAGCAGTACTTC
TRBJ1-6 - TRBV20-1 14 TRBD1 CSAPGQGASSPLHF TGCAGTGCCCCCGGACAGGGGGCGAGTTCACCCCTCCACTTT
TRBJ1-5 many TRBV6-1 15 TRBD1 CASRRNRGRNQPQHF TGTGCCAGCAGGCGTAACAGGGGGCGGAATCAGCCCCAGCATTTT
TRBJ1-3 many TRBV7-2 13 - CASSLGSGNTIYF TGTGCCAGCAGCTTGGGTTCTGGAAACACCATATATTTT
TRBJ1-2 - TRBV7-2 15 - CASSLGRAANYGYTF TGTGCCAGCAGCTTGGGTCGGGCTGCTAACTATGGCTACACCTTC
TRBJ1-5 many TRBV27 12 - CASRVLGGPQHF TGTGCCAGCAGGGTACTGGGAGGGCCCCAGCATTTT
TRBJ1-2 many TRBV30 12 - CAWRGGHYGYTF TGTGCCTGGAGAGGAGGGCACTATGGCTACACCTTC